The T cell receptor beta chain described here comes from a study of OX40 agonist ivuxolimab in advanced cancers. The wider study: An agonistic anti-OX40 (CD134) antibody, ivuxolimab, was used to treat the patients. Dose-escalation patients suffered from hepatocellular carcinoma, melanoma, renal cell or head and neck cancer. Points from the study as a whole: Relatively little clonal expansion, among the lowest observed, appeared in partial responders at 0.1-3.0 mg/kg. At 0.1 to 3.0 mg/kg and by week 6, CD4+ and CD8+ T cells in the blood had expanded clonally.

The CDR3 loop spans 19 amino acids. J lost 6 bases, V lost 1 base, and 18 bases had no gene match. Germline CDR1 is SGHDN and CDR2 is FVKESK. Sequencing used immunoSEQ multiplex PCR; TCRdb keeps in-frame clones, though not all of them. Of approximately 94,000 clones listed, around nine tenths were seen once; the top ten hold 0.81%. Points on this clone: Its cognate antigen is unknown.

Source: CD4+ or CD8+ T cells sorted from blood, taken in a trial of the OX40 agonist ivuxolimab. The TCR sequence derives from an adult with an advanced solid tumor such as melanoma, head and neck, liver or kidney cancer. This chain joins TRBV14 and TRBJ2-3; 8 positions agree with TRBD2. The CDR3 nucleotides are TGTGCCAGCAGCCAAGGACCGCCTTTAGGACTAGCTAAATCGGATACGCAGTATTTT. Its protein is CASSQGPPLGLAKSDTQYF.